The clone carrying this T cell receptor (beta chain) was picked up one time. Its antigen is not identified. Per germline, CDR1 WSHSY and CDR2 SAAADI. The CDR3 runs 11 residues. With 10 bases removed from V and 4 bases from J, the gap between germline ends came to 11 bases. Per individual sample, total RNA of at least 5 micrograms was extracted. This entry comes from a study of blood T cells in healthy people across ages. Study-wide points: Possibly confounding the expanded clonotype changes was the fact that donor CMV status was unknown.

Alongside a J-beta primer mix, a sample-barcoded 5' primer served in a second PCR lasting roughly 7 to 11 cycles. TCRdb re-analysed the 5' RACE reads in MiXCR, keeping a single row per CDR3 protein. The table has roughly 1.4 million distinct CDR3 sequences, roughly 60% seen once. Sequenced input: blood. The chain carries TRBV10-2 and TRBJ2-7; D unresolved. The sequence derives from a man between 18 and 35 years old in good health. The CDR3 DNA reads TGCGCCACTGGGCCTAGGTACGAGCAGTACTTC. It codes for CATGPRYEQYF.